This record covers a single TCR beta chain. The target of this receptor is not known. No qualities accompany the bases; no much larger clone lies one base away. The library was made by the immunoSEQ multiplex PCR assay. For the multiplex PCR, a mixture combining 60 forward primers for TCR Vbeta segments and 13 reverse primers for TCR Jbeta segments was used. A multiplex PCR assay on genomic DNA amplified the CDR3 region of rearranged TCR beta genes. The amplified TCR beta libraries were sequenced on the Illumina HiSeq System as 87-base-pair reads. Per the original workflow: In a later analysis, tens of millions of unique TCR beta chains were counted across the 500 to 700 repertoires, and around 11 million of these chains were shared by at least two donors. A nearest-neighbor algorithm error-corrected the raw reads and collapsed the reads into unique sequences, merging closely related sequences to remove PCR and sequencing errors. Alignment of CDR3 sequences to IMGT reference sequences was used to assign V, D and J gene segments. Each retained sequence needed at least a six-nucleotide match to both a V gene segment and a J gene segment. Rearrangements were called productive when the CDR3 lacked stop codons and stayed in frame with V and J; all others were non-productive. Following IMGT convention, CDR3 was defined as the stretch from the second conserved V-encoded cysteine to the conserved J-encoded phenylalanine. In an earlier analysis of approximately 590 of the donors, sequences lacking an unambiguous match to a single V gene segment were excluded. An earlier analysis of fewer than 750 of the donors classified V segments as functional when productive rearrangements were above 56.7% and as segregating when the standard deviation between donors was above 5%. A statistical classification framework was built for diagnosing cytomegalovirus status from the catalog of TCR beta chain sequences. In a later analysis, TCR nucleotide sequences were compared against IMGT/GENE-DB human TR gene sequences so that V and J genes could be assigned. The TCRdist pipeline was used in a later analysis to assign CDR3 sequences and most-parsimonious VDJ recombination scenarios. In a later analysis, each TCR beta chain was defined by its CDR3 amino acid sequence together with its V-gene family, and reads lacking a unique V-gene family were excluded. To address suspected cross-contamination and a sequencing artifact, a later analysis removed some 620 highly shared, low-generation-probability nucleotide sequences. In a later analysis, a clonal expansion index for each public chain was calculated from normalized within-repertoire ranks of inferred template counts. In a later analysis, generation probabilities were computed with a VDJ recombination model fitted to out-of-frame rearrangements, and the resulting probabilities were checked against IGoR. In a later analysis, TCR-TCR, TCR-HLA and TCR-CMV co-occurrence was scored with hypergeometric tests, and a repertoire-size bias correction was applied to TCR pairs. A later analysis estimated false discovery rates by permuting HLA or CMV assignments 20 times. A later analysis grouped co-occurring TCRs with DBSCAN, adding TCRdist sequence similarity when clustering within HLA-allele-positive subsets. Repertoires with fewer than 30,000 or more than 120,000 public chains, plus five repertoires with anomalous nucleotide sharing, were excluded from co-occurrence clustering. TCRdb limited this immuneACCESS table to in-frame rearrangements with V and J called. A share of clones is missing; checked studies link under half to unresolved V genes, and the rest is unexplained. V, J and clone size are taken as reported in that table, and D and trimming were inferred from the DNA itself. This sample has 150,000 to 200,000 clones in its table, and 65% to 70% of those were observed once. Together, the top ten hold about 9.4% of the sample.

This record comes from a study of cytomegalovirus exposure and HLA in healthy donors (dated by TCRdb to 2016 to 2017). Looking at the study overall: An earlier analysis of about 530 of the donors reported over 250 Gb of sequence data and 117 million unique TCR beta sequences obtained from some 200 million T cells. Genome-wide SNP genotypes for about 65% of the 666 donors were used in a later genetic analysis, which treated that subset as a discovery cohort. Using immunosequencing, the study profiled T cell repertoires from 666 subjects and related those repertoires to cytomegalovirus serostatus. Of the 398 genotyped donors, approximately 80% fell in the genetic ancestry cluster associated with self-reported Caucasian donors. On average, roughly 250,000 unique TCR beta nucleotide sequences were sequenced per donor among some 420 genotyped donors of the cohort, with about 19% of those sequences being non-productive. Rather than using new phenotypic data, the later analysis identified candidate immune exposures from TCR beta sequences and from how often those sequences occurred across donors. In an earlier analysis of 500 to 650 of the donors, high-throughput TCR beta sequencing was used to judge whether each TCR beta V gene segment behaved as functional or pseudogenic. A few DR-DQ haplotypes were treated as single units for association and clustering because of strong linkage in the cohort. All discovery cohort repertoires had been generated on a single sequencing platform. Class I and class II HLA loci were covered by the typing at four-digit resolution. The number of donors typed differed by locus, with about 629-630 for A, B, C, DRB1 and DQB1, roughly 520 for DQA1, under 610 for DPA1, and under 490 for DPB1. To predict cytomegalovirus infection status, the study combined high-throughput TCR immunosequencing, statistical association of individual TCRs with disease status, and machine learning. A separate validation cohort of about 110 different subjects was used in addition to the roughly 700-subject first cohort. Donor age, sex, ethnicity and CMV serostatus were compiled together with the repertoire data. Roughly 290 gigabases of sequencing data and approximately 91 million unique TCR sequences made up an early release that covered 500 to 700 HLA-typed donors. In a later analysis, previously published TCR beta repertoires from several hundred donors were re-analyzed and high-resolution HLA genotyping was added so that TCR occurrence patterns could be studied. The study aimed to test whether cataloging public T cell receptors could reveal signatures of past pathogen exposure. What the research found in general, with its limitations: In vitro tests confirmed that a few of the cytomegalovirus-associated TCR beta chains recognize cytomegalovirus antigens. In an earlier analysis of approximately 590 of the donors, most TCR beta V segments appeared in productive rearrangements about 87% or about 30% of the time, broadly matching IMGT annotations. A cluster of highly shared sequence variants was judged likely to be a technical artifact of the sequencing pipeline. A later genetic analysis reported fewer N-insertions in productive TCRs among donors in an Asian-associated ancestry cluster than the roughly 670-donor mean. In this cohort, only TCR beta chains were sequenced, and detectable features were limited by the absence of alpha or paired-chain data. Because some donors lacked HLA typing at each locus, the association tests relied only on the typed subset. The classifier was reported to diagnose cytomegalovirus status with high specificity and sensitivity in both the original cohort and the validation cohort. The study listed over 150 TCR beta chains as associated with cytomegalovirus. In a later analysis, most CMV-associated TCR beta chains were found to appear HLA-restricted, with HLA associations seemingly driven largely by CMV exposure. A later analysis associated around 16,000 TCR beta sequences with specific HLA alleles at a false discovery rate of 0.05. CMV serostatus was the only immune exposure information available for the cohort. In a later analysis, HLA-associated TCR beta chains showed more clonal expansion and lower generation probabilities than non-associated chains that were equally common. Strong co-occurrence of HLA alleles, especially DR and DQ, made assigning TCR associations to individual alleles difficult. An association between a missense DCLRE1C variant and V-gene and J-gene trimming of TCR beta chains was found in a later genetic analysis and replicated in an independent cohort. A further reported finding was that TCR beta sequences accurately predicted the HLA-A and HLA-B alleles for most subjects in the first cohort. Correlated functional status among segregating V segments might be attributable to linkage disequilibrium, but an unknown experimental factor could not be ruled out. Sequencing depth was assumed to be roughly uniform across donors in the presence/absence analyses, though that assumption may not hold. Most TCR sequences were seen in very few donors, while some public TCRs were found in many individuals. According to a later analysis, parvovirus B19, influenza, CMV and Epstein-Barr virus appeared linked to several top co-occurrence clusters. According to the authors, the approach could potentially be generalized to other disease states and immunological phenotypes. Because counts were too low, 15 to 20 rarely observed V segments, including chromosome 9 orphons, were excluded from the earlier analysis of several hundred of the donors. In a later analysis, TCR association rates were found to vary across HLA loci, with the most associated TCRs seen for DRB1 alleles and the fewest for HLA-C alleles.

In total, just over 650 healthy bone marrow donors made up the cohort. Cohort members were all nominally healthy when sampled, although unrecorded immune exposures were likely present. The donor tested CMV seropositive, placing the donor among the 310 or so seropositive members of the cohort. A peripheral blood sample was provided by each donor, and peripheral blood mononuclear cells were used for TCR beta sequencing. Genomic DNA was extracted from the blood cell samples with the Qiagen DNeasy Blood Extraction Kit. Sequencing used PBMCs. This sequence originates from a man aged 25-40 years in good health and CMV-seropositive.

CDR3 protein: CASSSLAGGYNEQFF. The nucleotide sequence is given as TGTGCCAGCAGCTCCCTAGCGGGAGGGTACAATGAGCAGTTCTTC. The chain couples TRBV7-3 to TRBJ2-1, and TRBD2 matches 12 of the central bases. V is trimmed back by 4 bases and J by 4 bases, and the junction contains 2 bases that no gene match accounts for. Including the terminal cysteine and phenylalanine, the CDR3 comprises 15 residues. Here the CDR3 DNA is all that survives: 45 bases in frame from base 1. CDR1 and CDR2 are read off the germline V gene as SGHTA and FQGTGA.